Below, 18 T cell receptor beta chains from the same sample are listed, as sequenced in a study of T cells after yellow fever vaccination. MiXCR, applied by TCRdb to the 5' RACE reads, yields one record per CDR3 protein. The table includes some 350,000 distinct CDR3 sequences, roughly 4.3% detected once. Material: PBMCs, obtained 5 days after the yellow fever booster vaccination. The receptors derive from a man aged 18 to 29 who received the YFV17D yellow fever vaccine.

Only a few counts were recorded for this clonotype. CDR3 amino acids: CSARLASDTQYF. Written as DNA, the CDR3 is TGCAGTGCTAGACTAGCGTCAGATACGCAGTATTTT. The genes are TRBV20-1 and TRBJ2-3, with D perhaps TRBD2 (6 bases). Between the trimmed V and J ends, which lost 2 bases and 4 bases, there was a span of 7 bases. Germline CDR1 DFQATT, CDR2 SNEGSKA (reference sequence). The CDR3 is 12 amino acids.

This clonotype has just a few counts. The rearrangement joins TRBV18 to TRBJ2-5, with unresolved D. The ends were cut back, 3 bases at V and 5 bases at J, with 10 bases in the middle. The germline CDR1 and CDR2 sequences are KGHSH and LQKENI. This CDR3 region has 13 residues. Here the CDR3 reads CASSPLGSETQYF. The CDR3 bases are TGTGCCAGCTCACCCCTTGGTTCGGAGACCCAGTACTTC.

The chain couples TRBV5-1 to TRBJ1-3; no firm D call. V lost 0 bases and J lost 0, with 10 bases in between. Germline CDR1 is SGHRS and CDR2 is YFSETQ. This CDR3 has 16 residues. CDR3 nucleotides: TGCGCCAGCAGCTTGGGGCGCCTGCCCTCTGGAAACACCATATATTTT. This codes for CASSLGRLPSGNTIYF.

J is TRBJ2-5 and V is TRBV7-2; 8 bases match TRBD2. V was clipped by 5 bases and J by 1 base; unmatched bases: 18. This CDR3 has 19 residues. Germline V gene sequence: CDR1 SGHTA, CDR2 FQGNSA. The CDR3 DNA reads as TGTGCCAGCAGCCCCCTTCCAGTAATCGTAGCGGGGCTCCAAGAGACCCAGTACTTC. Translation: CASSPLPVIVAGLQETQYF.

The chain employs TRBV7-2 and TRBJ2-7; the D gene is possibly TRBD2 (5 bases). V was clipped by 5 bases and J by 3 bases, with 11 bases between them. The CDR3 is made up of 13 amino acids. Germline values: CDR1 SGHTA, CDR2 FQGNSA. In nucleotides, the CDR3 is TGTGCCAGCAGCCCCTACGGAGGCTACGAGCAGTACGTC. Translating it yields CASSPYGGYEQYV.

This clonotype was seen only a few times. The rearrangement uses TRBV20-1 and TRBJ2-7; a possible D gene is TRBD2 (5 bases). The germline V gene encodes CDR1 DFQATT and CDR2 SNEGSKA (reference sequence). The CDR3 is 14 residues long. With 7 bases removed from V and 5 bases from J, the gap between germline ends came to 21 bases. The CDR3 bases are TGCAGTGTCGAGGCCGGGATAGGTGTGGACGAGCAGTACTTC. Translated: CSVEAGIGVDEQYF.

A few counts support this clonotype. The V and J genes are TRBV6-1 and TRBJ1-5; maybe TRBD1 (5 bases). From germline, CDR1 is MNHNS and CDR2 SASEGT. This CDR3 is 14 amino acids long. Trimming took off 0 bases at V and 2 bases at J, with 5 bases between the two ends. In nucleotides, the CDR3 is TGTGCCAGCAGTGAAGCGGGGGGCAATCAGCCCCAGCATTTT. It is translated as CASSEAGGNQPQHF.

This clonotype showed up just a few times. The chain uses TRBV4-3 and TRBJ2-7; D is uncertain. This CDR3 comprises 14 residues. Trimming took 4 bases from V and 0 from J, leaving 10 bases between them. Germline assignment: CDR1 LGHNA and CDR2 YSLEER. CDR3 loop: CASSPTVNSYEQYV. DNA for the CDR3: TGCGCCAGCAGCCCCACGGTGAACTCCTACGAGCAGTACGTC.

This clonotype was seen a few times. The CDR3 DNA follows: TGCGCCAGCAGCTTGGCCGACAGCGGGGTGAACACTGAAGCTTTCTTT. Encoded protein: CASSLADSGVNTEAFF. The chain has TRBV5-1 and TRBJ1-1; D might be TRBD1 (5 bases). The CDR3 covers 16 residues. Trimming left V 0 bases short and J 0 bases short, with 12 bases between. Germline V lookup: CDR1 SGHRS, CDR2 YFSETQ.

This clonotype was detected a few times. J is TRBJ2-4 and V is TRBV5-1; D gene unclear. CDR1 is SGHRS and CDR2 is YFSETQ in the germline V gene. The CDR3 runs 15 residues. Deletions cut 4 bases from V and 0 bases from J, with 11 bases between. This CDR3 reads CASSPGPLAKNIQYF. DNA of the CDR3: TGCGCCAGCAGCCCCGGACCTTTAGCCAAAAACATTCAGTACTTC.

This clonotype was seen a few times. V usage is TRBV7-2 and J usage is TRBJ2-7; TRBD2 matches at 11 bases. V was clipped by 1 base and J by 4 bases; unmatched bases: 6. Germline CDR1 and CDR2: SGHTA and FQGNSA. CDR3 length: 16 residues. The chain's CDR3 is CASSLGLAGGAYEQYF. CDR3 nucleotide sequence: TGTGCCAGCAGCTTAGGGCTAGCGGGGGGTGCGTACGAGCAGTACTTC.

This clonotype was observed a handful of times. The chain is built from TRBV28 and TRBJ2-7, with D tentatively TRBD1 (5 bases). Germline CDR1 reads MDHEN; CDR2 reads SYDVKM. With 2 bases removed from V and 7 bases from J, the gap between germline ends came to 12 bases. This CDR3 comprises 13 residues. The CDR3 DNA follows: TGTGCCAGCAGTTTAACAGCCAGGGAAGAGCAGTACGTC. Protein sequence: CASSLTAREEQYV.

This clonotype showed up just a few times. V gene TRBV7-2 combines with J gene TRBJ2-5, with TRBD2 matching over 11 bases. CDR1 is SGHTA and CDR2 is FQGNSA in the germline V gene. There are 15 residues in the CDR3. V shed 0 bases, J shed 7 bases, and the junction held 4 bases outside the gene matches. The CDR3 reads CASSLASGGAGTQYF. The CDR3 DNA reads TGTGCCAGCAGCTTAGCTAGCGGGGGGGCGGGGACCCAGTACTTC.

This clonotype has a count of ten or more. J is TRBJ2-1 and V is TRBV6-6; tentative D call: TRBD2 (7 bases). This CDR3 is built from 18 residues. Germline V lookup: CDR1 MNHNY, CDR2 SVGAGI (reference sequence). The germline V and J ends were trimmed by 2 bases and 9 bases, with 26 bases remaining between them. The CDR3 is CASSYTAGEGQRLIEQFF. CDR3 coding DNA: TGTGCCAGCAGTTACACGGCAGGGGAGGGACAACGCCTCATTGAGCAGTTCTTC.

The CDR3 region is CASRGFGAPQETQYF. The CDR3 DNA reads as TGTGCCAGCCGAGGGTTCGGGGCCCCTCAAGAGACCCAGTACTTC. The chain joins TRBV5-4 to TRBJ2-5, with D perhaps being TRBD1 or TRBD2 (5 bases each). The V gene's germline CDR1 is SGHNT and CDR2 YYREEE (reference sequence). The CDR3 covers 15 residues. V gave up 7 bases and J gave up 2 bases, with 18 bases separating them.

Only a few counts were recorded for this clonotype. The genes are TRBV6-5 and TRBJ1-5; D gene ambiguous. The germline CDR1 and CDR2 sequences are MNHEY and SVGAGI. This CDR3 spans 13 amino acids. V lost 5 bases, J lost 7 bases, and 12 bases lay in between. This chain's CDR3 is CASSLGFGQPQHF. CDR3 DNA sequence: TGTGCCAGCAGTCTGGGTTTTGGGCAGCCCCAGCATTTT.

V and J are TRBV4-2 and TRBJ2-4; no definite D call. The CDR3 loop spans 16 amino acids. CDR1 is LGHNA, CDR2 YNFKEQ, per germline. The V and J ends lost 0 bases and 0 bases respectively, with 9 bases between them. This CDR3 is CASSQEVVLAKNIQYF. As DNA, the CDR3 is TGTGCCAGCAGCCAAGAAGTCGTCCTAGCCAAAAACATTCAGTACTTC.

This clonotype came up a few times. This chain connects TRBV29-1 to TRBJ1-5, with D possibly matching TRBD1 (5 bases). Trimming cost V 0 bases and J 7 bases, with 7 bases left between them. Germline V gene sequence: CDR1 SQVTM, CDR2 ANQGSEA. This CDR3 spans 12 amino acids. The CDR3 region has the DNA TGCAGCGTTGAAGATGAGGGGCAGCCCCAGCATTTT. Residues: CSVEDEGQPQHF. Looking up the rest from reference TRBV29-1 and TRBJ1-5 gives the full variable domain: SAVISQKPSRDICQRGTSLTIQCQVDSQVTMMFWYRQQPGQSLTLIATANQGSEATYESGFVIDKFPISRPNLTFSTLTVSNMSPEDSSIYLCSVEDEGQPQHFGDGTRLSIL.